This T cell receptor beta chain was sequenced in a study of blood T cell repertoires in COVID-19. The repertoire was sequenced with immunoSEQ multiplex PCR; TCRdb's copy has only in-frame clones and lacks some. The table lists some 170,000 clones, 82% of them singletons. In germline, CDR1 is SQVTM, CDR2 ANQGSEA. The length of the CDR3 is 15 residues. Trimming left V 7 bases short and J 7 bases short, with 23 bases between. The rearrangement joins TRBV29-1 to TRBJ2-1; a possible D gene is TRBD2 (6 bases). The sample comprised peripheral blood. The TCR comes from a woman in her seventies with acute or convalescent COVID-19. This chain's CDR3 is CSATPGTRRGNEQFF. CDR3 nucleotide sequence: TGCAGCGCCACCCCCGGGACCCGGCGGGGAAATGAGCAGTTCTTC.